This entry describes one T cell receptor (beta chain). Germline CDR1 MNHEY, CDR2 SVGAGI. Trimming stripped 7 bases from V and 8 bases from J, with 11 bases between. The CDR3 contains 12 residues. Authors' processing steps: Amplification of reference gene primers was used by the study to estimate nucleated cell counts. Produced via immunoSEQ multiplex PCR; TCRdb's table is partial and in-frame only. The D gene and trimming were derived from the DNA, and the V and J assignments and clone size from that table. Here the sample spans around 83,000 clones, 80% to 90% being singletons. The entry originates in a study of blood T cell repertoires in COVID-19. Study background: PBMCs, B-cell-depleted T cells, or T cells were the source of the cDNA or gDNA that made up the material.

The clonotype originates from a man aged 50 to 59 with active or convalescent COVID-19. V and J are TRBV6-5 and TRBJ2-2; a possible D gene is TRBD1 (6 bases). What was sequenced was peripheral blood. In DNA, the CDR3 is TGTGCCAGCACCCAAAGGGGGGGGGAGCTGTTTTTT. Residues: CASTQRGGELFF.